This TCR beta chain was sequenced in a study of T-cell memory formation after mild COVID-19 (dated by TCRdb to 2020 to 2023). Broadly, across the study: TCR sequence clusters from the two donors were largely donor specific. In a couple of donors, T-cell clones that expanded and contracted after mild COVID-19 were followed by sequencing TCRalpha and TCRbeta repertoires longitudinally. Two young, previously healthy adult volunteers, one female and one male, were included in the cohort. Study-wide findings and limitations: Contracting CD4+ clones appeared mostly in the CM and EM memory subsets, whereas CD8+ clones were enriched in EMRA. Clones contracting from day 15 to 85 had balanced CD4/CD8 phenotypes, while a second wave expanding from day 15 to 37 was biased towards CD4+. SARS-CoV-2 specificity of the second-wave clones peaking on day 37 was not confirmed. Only two mild cases were covered by the study, and larger cohorts that include severe cases with pre-infection samples were considered necessary. The detection of some responding clones in pre-infection memory suggests that pre-existing cross-reactive memory T cells joined the SARS-CoV-2 response.

Taken from cysteine to phenylalanine, the CDR3 has 14 residues. Only the CDR3 portion is preserved as DNA: 42 bases, with reading frame beginning at the first base. The junction carries 11 bases between V and J, which are trimmed by 3 bases and 6 bases respectively. From a lookup of the germline V gene, CDR1 and CDR2 are SGHNT and YENEEA. This clonotype turned up a few times. No antigen is known for it. One base away there is no much larger clone; base qualities are not given. This sample was sequenced with an Illumina NovaSeq 6000. TCRalpha and TCRbeta cDNA libraries were constructed by 5'RACE with constant-segment primers, with sample barcodes and unique molecular identifiers being introduced. RNA was extracted from every sample with Trizol reagent. Library amplification was performed in two PCR steps, and a second sample barcode and Illumina TruSeq adapters were introduced in the second step. Libraries were sequenced on an Illumina NovaSeq with 2 x 150 bp paired-end reads. The authors' pipeline ran thus. The reads were demultiplexed and collapsed into UMI-guided consensus sequences using migec v1.2.7. Using mixcr v2.1.11, the UMI consensuses were aligned to TRA and TRB V and J templates and assembled into clonotypes. Expanded or contracted clonotypes were those called significant by both edgeR and NoisET, with noise models trained on biological replicates. For edgeR calls, the cutoffs were a false discovery rate-adjusted p below 0.01 and a log2 fold-change threshold of 1. As an exploratory analysis of dynamics, max-normalized trajectories of the 1000 most abundant clonotypes were examined by PCA with hierarchical clustering. Separately sequenced CD4+ and CD8+ repertoires were used to assign the CD4 or CD8 phenotype of responding clones. TCRdb cleaned the public reads at Q25 with fastp, built clones with MiXCR and kept in-frame beta chains. Rows with one shared CDR3 protein collapse into an entry with the most common genes and DNA. TCRdb, not the authors, supplied the V and J calls. This sample comprises about 600,000 distinct CDR3 sequences, about 22% of them detected only once. Roughly 8.3% of the sample rests with the top ten.

PBMCs were isolated by Ficoll-Paque density gradient centrifugation. The clonotype comes from an adult woman who had mild COVID-19 (a few samples of this study predate the infection). The sample titles of this study are shuffled in the database, so cell type and time point are left out; the donor was told from shared clones. The V and J segments used are TRBV11-3 and TRBJ2-2; TRBD2 is possibly the D segment (5 matching bases). Sequenced sample: PBMCs or a T cell subset sorted from them (not recorded which). The CDR3 region: CASSLTIGSGELFF. Here is the DNA: TGTGCCAGCAGCTTGACTATCGGGTCCGGGGAGCTGTTTTTT.